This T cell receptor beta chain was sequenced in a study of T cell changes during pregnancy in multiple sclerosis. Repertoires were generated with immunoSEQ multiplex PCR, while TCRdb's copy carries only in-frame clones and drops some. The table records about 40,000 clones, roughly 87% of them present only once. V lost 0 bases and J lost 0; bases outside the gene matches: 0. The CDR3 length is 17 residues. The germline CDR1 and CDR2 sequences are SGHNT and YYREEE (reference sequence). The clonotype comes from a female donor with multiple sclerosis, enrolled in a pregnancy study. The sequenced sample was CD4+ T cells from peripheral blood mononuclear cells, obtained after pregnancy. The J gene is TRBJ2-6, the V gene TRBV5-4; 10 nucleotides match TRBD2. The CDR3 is CASSLGLAGSGANVLTF. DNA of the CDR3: TGTGCCAGCAGCTTGGGACTAGCGGGCTCTGGGGCCAACGTCCTGACTTTC.